The clone carrying this TCR delta chain was counted a few times. A single base separates this from a much larger clone, so it may be a read error. TCRdb re-analyzed the reads via CATT. The sample has a few thousand delta-chain clones, around 1% seen once. These data are taken from a study of gamma-delta chains in newborns, infants, children. Study context: Polyclonal expansion of innate γδ T cells after birth follows microbial exposure.

Per germline, CDR1 GEAIGNYY and CDR2 EKD. The CDR3 consists of 17 residues. The sample comprised blood. This chain joins TRDV2 and TRDJ3; TRDD3 is a possible D gene (6 bases). The TCR was taken from a child who was a newborn, infant or young child, either healthy, febrile or measles-vaccinated (not recorded which). The CDR3 coding sequence is TGTGCCTGTGACACCGTACTGGGCTCCTGGGGCACCCGACAGATGTTTTTC. Its protein product is CACDTVLGSWGTRQMFF.